The T cell receptor beta chain under discussion was sequenced for a study of CD8 T cells in Susac syndrome (dated by TCRdb to about 2019). In the study overall: Of the Susac syndrome patients who were sequenced, roughly 8 were in clinical remission while five or six had clinically active disease. At the time of blood withdrawal, Susac syndrome patients were either therapy-naive, taking corticosteroids (with some also receiving IVIg), or on IVIg alone. Whether CD8+ T cell activation and differentiation in Susac syndrome was antigen driven was tested using repertoire sequencing. General study outcomes and caveats: The TCR sequencing and HLA analysis was acknowledged to have included a relatively small number of individuals. The CD4+ T cell repertoire of patients with Susac syndrome showed no detectable clonal expansion.

Peripheral blood CD8+ and CD4+ T cells from healthy donors, Susac syndrome patients and multiple sclerosis patients were profiled by high-throughput TCR beta sequencing. The Susac syndrome patients fulfilled recently defined diagnostic criteria for definite or probable disease. CD8+ TEMRA cells were enriched by FACS, while bulk CD8+ and CD4+ T cells were purified by magnetic negative isolation. Blood was collected in EDTA tubes and processed within 24 hours, with PBMCs isolated through density gradient centrifugation. PBMCs intended for TCR sequencing were cryopreserved in liquid nitrogen and were subsequently thawed in a 37 degrees C water bath. A purity of at least 90% was achieved for sorted or isolated CD4+, CD8+ and CD8+ TEMRA cells. Sequences SQVTM (CDR1) and ANQGSEA (CDR2) are obtained from the germline V gene. V drops 2 bases and J drops 5 bases, leaving 10 bases in between. The CDR3 numbers 12 residues from cysteine through phenylalanine. Solely the CDR3 DNA is kept, with 36 bases framed from the first base.

RNA was extracted with the RNeasy kit and roughly 0.45 to 1 ug was reverse transcribed using random hexamers. The immunoSEQ multiplex PCR assay, covering 54 Vbeta and 13 Jbeta segments, was used to amplify TCR beta CDR3 regions. PCR amplification bias was corrected using a synthetic template baseline for primer optimization and computational correction. As for the original processing: Reads were annotated to V, D and J genes according to IMGT and were analyzed with immunoSEQ Analyzer, with only productive sequences retained. Clonality was calculated as one minus the Shannon entropy normalized by log2 of the number of productive unique sequences. Public and private clones were assessed among the 100 most prevalent clones of each patient and control. A clone was defined as Susac-specific if it was absent from the healthy and MS cohorts, from about a thousand published viral clones and from other ImmuneACCESS disease sequences. Using fastp trimming at Q25 and MiXCR clonotype assembly, TCRdb reanalyzed the public sequencing data and kept in-frame beta chains. A single entry per CDR3 protein holds the most common genes and DNA from its merged rows. The V and J calls shown here were made by TCRdb, not taken from the authors' results. This sample gives roughly 190,000 distinct CDR3 sequences in total; around 95% of them show up just once. In total, the top ten clones hold approximately 0.089% of the sample.

About this clonotype itself: Its recognized antigen is unknown. It has no much larger one-base neighbor in the sample; base qualities were not kept.

This clonotype was sampled from a human donor with Susac syndrome. Here the chain combines TRBV29-1 and TRBJ2-7; the D gene assignment is ambiguous. Sequenced: CD4+ T cells from PBMCs. The DNA sequence reads TGCAGCGTTGAACTGGAGAGCGACGAGCAGTACTTC. This yields the protein CSVELESDEQYF.